Given below is one T cell receptor beta chain in context. This specimen belongs to a study of blood T cell repertoires in COVID-19. In germline, CDR1 is MNHEY, CDR2 SVGAGI. The CDR3 is made up of 14 amino acids. Deletions cut 0 bases from V and 7 bases from J, with 12 bases between. Assay used: immunoSEQ multiplex PCR; TCRdb lists only in-frame clones, some missing. Of around 380,000 clones in the sample, roughly 80% were seen once. This sequence joins TRBV6-5 and TRBJ1-2; possibly TRBD1 for D (6 bases). The receptor's source is a human donor with acute or convalescent COVID-19. The donor label of this sample is uncertain. Sequenced sample: peripheral blood. CDR3 sequence: CASSYSNRAGGYTF. The CDR3 DNA reads as TGTGCCAGCAGTTACTCGAACAGGGCGGGTGGCTACACCTTC.